Following are 30 T cell receptor beta chains from one sample sequenced in a study of cytomegalovirus exposure and HLA in healthy donors. This PCR relied on a set of 60 Vbeta primers and 13 Jbeta primers. Produced via immunoSEQ multiplex PCR; TCRdb's table is partial and in-frame only. The table lists about 140,000 clones, roughly 86% of them singletons, with 3.2% in the top ten. The sample comprised PBMCs. The receptor set was obtained from a man in his late teens or twenties in good health and CMV-seropositive.

CDR3 sequence: CASSQSFRPRTGDFYSNQPQHF. DNA of the CDR3: TGCGCCAGCAGCCAATCTTTCCGACCGCGGACAGGGGATTTCTATAGCAATCAGCCCCAGCATTTT. The chain carries TRBV4-1 and TRBJ1-5; TRBD1 agrees at 9 bases. CDR1 and CDR2 (germline): MGHRA, YSYEKL. Trimming removed 2 bases from V and 0 bases from J; junction bases left unmatched: 20. CDR3 length: 22 residues.

The chain carries TRBV6-5 and TRBJ2-5, with D possibly matching TRBD1 (6 bases). The CDR3 is made up of 12 amino acids. V lost 8 bases, J lost 2 bases, and 9 bases lay in between. Germline V gene lookup returns CDR1 MNHEY and CDR2 SVGAGI. The CDR3, as DNA: TGTGCCAGCGGAGACAGGCAAGAGACCCAGTACTTC. It encodes CASGDRQETQYF.

The genes are TRBV28 and TRBJ2-7, with 9 nucleotides matching TRBD2. CDR1 is MDHEN, CDR2 SYDVKM, per germline. V trimming: 6 bases; J trimming: 3 bases; junction bases outside the gene matches: 3. The CDR3 extends over 13 amino acids. This CDR3 reads CASRASGIYEQYF. As DNA, the CDR3 is TGTGCCAGCAGGGCTAGCGGGATCTACGAGCAGTACTTC.

This clone turned up a few times. V usage is TRBV6-1 and J usage is TRBJ1-5; TRBD1 is a possible D gene (5 bases). Deletions cut 4 bases from V and 1 base from J, with 20 bases between. The germline V gene has CDR1 MNHNS and CDR2 SASEGT. This CDR3 region has 18 residues. CDR3 in DNA: TGTGCCAGCAGTGCGGGCAGGGAATCGTCCTTGAGCAATCAGCCCCAGCATTTT. Amino acids: CASSAGRESSLSNQPQHF.

CDR3 in amino acids: CASSLAGTTNEQFF. The CDR3 DNA sequence: TGTGCCAGCAGCTTAGCCGGGACTACCAATGAGCAGTTCTTC. This rearrangement joins TRBV7-6 to TRBJ2-1, with 7 bases matching TRBD2. The CDR3 is 14 amino acids. V lost 0 bases and J lost 6; bases outside the gene matches: 2. The germline gives CDR1 SGHVS, CDR2 FNYEAQ.

V usage is TRBV2 and J usage is TRBJ2-1; 8 positions match TRBD2. Trimming took 1 base from V and 7 from J; bases not matched to a gene: 9. The CDR3 spans 16 residues. Germline assignment: CDR1 SNHLY and CDR2 FYNNEI. This chain's CDR3 is CASSEDQAGGGNEQFF. The CDR3 DNA reads as TGTGCCAGCAGTGAAGATCAGGCGGGAGGTGGTAATGAGCAGTTCTTC.

This clone appeared a few times. The DNA for the CDR3 is TGTGCCACGAGGGGCGGGAGCTCCTACAATGAGCAGTTCTTC. It encodes CATRGGSSYNEQFF. The chain recombines TRBV5-4 with TRBJ2-1; the match to TRBD2 covers 7 bases. Germline CDR1 is SGHNT and CDR2 is YYREEE (reference sequence). This CDR3 has 14 residues. V lost 9 bases to trimming and J lost 0 bases; unmatched junction nucleotides: 6.

The chain carries TRBV15 and TRBJ2-3; D uncertain. The CDR3 is 14 amino acids. Trimming stripped 0 bases from V and 8 bases from J, with 12 bases between. Germline loops: CDR1 LNHNV, CDR2 YYDKDF (reference sequence). The chain's CDR3 is CATSREGFRSTQYF. CDR3 DNA: TGTGCCACCAGCAGAGAAGGCTTCCGGAGTACGCAGTATTTT.

The chain joins TRBV5-1 to TRBJ2-1, with 10 bases matching TRBD2. CDR3 length equals 16 residues. Germline CDR1 reads SGHRS; CDR2 reads YFSETQ. V lost 0 bases to trimming and J lost 7 bases; unmatched junction nucleotides: 7. In DNA form, the CDR3 reads TGCGCCAGCAGCTTGGCCATTCTAGCGGGAGTAAATGAGCAGTTCTTC. It is translated as CASSLAILAGVNEQFF.

The chain employs TRBV11-2 and TRBJ1-1; a possible D gene is TRBD1 (6 bases). CDR3 length equals 16 residues. V was shortened by 1 base and J by 2 bases, with 14 bases between the two germline ends. The germline CDR1 and CDR2 sequences are SGHAT and FQNNGV. The DNA of the CDR3 is TGTGCCAGCAGCTTAGGGGGGGGCGAGGAAAACACTGAAGCTTTCTTT. Translation gives CASSLGGGEENTEAFF.

The chain couples TRBV13 to TRBJ2-1; no clear D. Germline V gives CDR1 PRHDT, CDR2 FYEKMQ (reference sequence). The CDR3 totals 12 residues. Trimming left V 4 bases short and J 8 bases short, with 9 bases between. CDR3 in DNA: TGTGCCAGCAGCTCCATCCTAGATGAGCAGTTCTTC. Its translation: CASSSILDEQFF.

V and J are TRBV4-1 and TRBJ1-1; 8 bases match TRBD1. The V gene's germline CDR1 is MGHRA and CDR2 YSYEKL. Germline trimming cut 4 bases from V and 4 bases from J; bases unmatched to any gene: 5. This CDR3 is 14 amino acids long. CDR3 bases: TGCGCCAGCAGCCGCCAGGGGGCGCCCACTGAAGCTTTCTTT. Its translation: CASSRQGAPTEAFF.

This clone appeared once. The chain uses TRBV2 and TRBJ1-3; TRBD1 agrees at 8 bases. Germline V gives CDR1 SNHLY, CDR2 FYNNEI. V shed 3 bases and J 7 bases; nucleotides not matched to a gene: 5. The CDR3 extends over 14 amino acids. For the CDR3, the DNA is TGTGCCAGCAGTGAGGACAGGGATTGGAACACCATATATTTT. It yields the protein CASSEDRDWNTIYF.

V usage is TRBV5-4 and J usage is TRBJ1-1, with 9 bases matching TRBD1. The CDR3 extends over 14 amino acids. The J segment lost 11 bases and the V segment lost 0 bases, leaving 8 bases of the junction unmatched. Germline V lookup: CDR1 SGHNT, CDR2 YYREEE (reference sequence). CDR3: CASSLDRGLTGAFF. In DNA, the CDR3 is TGTGCCAGCAGCTTGGACAGGGGGCTTACTGGCGCTTTCTTT.

The chain carries TRBV19 and TRBJ2-3; 9 nucleotides agree with TRBD2. Germline CDR1 LNHDA, CDR2 SQIVND (reference sequence). The CDR3 consists of 15 residues. V lost 3 bases to trimming and J lost 4 bases; unmatched junction nucleotides: 5. The CDR3 sequence: CASSMAREGPDTQYF. The CDR3 region has the DNA TGTGCCAGTAGTATGGCGCGGGAGGGCCCAGATACGCAGTATTTT.

A note on this clone: Other DNA variants within this sample encode the same CDR3. Here the CDR3 DNA reads TGTGCCAGCAGTGTAGCAGTCAACACTGAAGCTTTCTTT. Protein sequence: CASSVAVNTEAFF. V and J are TRBV6-4 and TRBJ1-1; D is unresolved. The CDR3 has 13 amino acids. The V and J ends lost 4 bases and 2 bases respectively, with 8 bases between them. Per the germline V gene, CDR1 is MRHNA and CDR2 is SNTAGT.

This clone was counted a few times. The rearrangement uses TRBV5-1 and TRBJ2-5, with a tentative D call TRBD2 (5 bases). This CDR3 comprises 15 residues. Trimming left V 0 bases short and J 4 bases short, with 13 bases between. In germline, CDR1 is SGHRS, CDR2 YFSETQ. CDR3 region: CASSLVRDPGETQYF. For the CDR3, the DNA is TGCGCCAGCAGCTTGGTACGGGATCCTGGAGAGACCCAGTACTTC.

The J gene is TRBJ2-1, the V gene TRBV4-1; 10 bases are a match to TRBD2. V shed 1 base, J shed 9 bases, and the junction held 6 bases outside the gene matches. Germline-derived CDR1 and CDR2 are MGHRA and YSYEKL. This CDR3 is 15 amino acids long. The CDR3: CASSQAGLAGAEQFF. The CDR3 coding sequence is TGCGCCAGCAGCCAAGCTGGGCTAGCGGGAGCTGAGCAGTTCTTC.

Turning to this clone: Distinct nucleotide sequences in the sample also encode this CDR3. This chain links TRBV28 with TRBJ2-7, with TRBD1 matching over 11 bases. The CDR3 has 14 residues. CDR1 and CDR2 from the germline V gene are MDHEN and SYDVKM. With 3 bases clipped from V and 4 bases from J, the junction kept 2 bases outside the gene matches. The CDR3 loop reads CASSLGDRGYEQYF. As DNA, the CDR3 is TGTGCCAGCAGTTTGGGGGACAGGGGGTACGAGCAGTACTTC.

This chain uses TRBV11-3 with TRBJ2-2; TRBD1 matches at 7 bases. With 4 bases clipped from V and 5 bases from J, the junction kept 4 bases outside the gene matches. The germline V gene encodes CDR1 SGHNT and CDR2 YENEEA. The CDR3 sequence is 14 residues long. This CDR3 reads CASSSGTVTGELFF. The CDR3 bases are TGTGCCAGCAGCTCCGGGACAGTGACCGGGGAGCTGTTTTTT.

There are a few counts of this clone. The chain uses TRBV7-3 and TRBJ2-7; 7 positions match TRBD1. The germline V gene has CDR1 SGHTA and CDR2 FQGTGA. J gave up 12 bases and V 5 bases, and 13 bases lay outside the gene matches. This CDR3 has 13 residues. CDR3 amino acids: CASSETDRARMYF. Written as DNA, the CDR3 is TGTGCCAGCAGCGAAACCGACAGGGCGAGGATGTACTTC.

V usage is TRBV28 and J usage is TRBJ2-2; TRBD1 might be the D (7 bases). This CDR3 region has 15 residues. Per germline, CDR1 MDHEN and CDR2 SYDVKM. V lost 6 bases, J lost 4 bases, and 15 bases lay in between. The CDR3 reads CASSQNRGLTGELFF. The CDR3 DNA reads as TGTGCCAGCAGCCAGAACAGGGGACTCACCGGGGAGCTGTTTTTT.

CDR3 in amino acids: CASSIGVVQPQHF. For the CDR3, the DNA is TGTGCCAGTAGTATAGGAGTCGTCCAGCCCCAGCATTTT. V usage is TRBV19 and J usage is TRBJ1-5; the D is unclear. The V and J ends lost 1 base and 7 bases respectively, with 8 bases between them. The CDR3 extends over 13 amino acids. From germline, CDR1 is LNHDA and CDR2 SQIVND (reference sequence).

Here the CDR3 DNA reads TGTGCCAGCAGTTGGAGGGGATCCTACGAGCAGTACTTC. Protein: CASSWRGSYEQYF. The chain recombines TRBV6-5 with TRBJ2-7; D may be TRBD2 (6 bases). The germline V gene encodes CDR1 MNHEY and CDR2 SVGAGI. The CDR3 totals 13 residues. With 4 bases removed from V and 1 base from J, the gap between germline ends came to 8 bases.

The gene calls are TRBV29-1 and TRBJ2-7, with TRBD2 matching over 9 bases. Germline assignment: CDR1 SQVTM and CDR2 ANQGSEA. V gave up 8 bases and J gave up 7 bases; unmatched junction bases: 15. The CDR3 loop spans 14 amino acids. The CDR3 protein is CSFTSGTSISEQYF. In DNA, the CDR3 is TGCAGCTTCACCTCCGGGACTAGCATATCGGAGCAGTACTTC.

This rearrangement joins TRBV27 to TRBJ2-1, with 8 positions matching TRBD1. Per the germline V gene, CDR1 is MNHEY and CDR2 is SMNVEV (reference sequence). After removal of 5 bases from V and 14 bases from J, the junction contained 17 bases not matched to a gene. The CDR3 contains 15 residues. DNA for the CDR3: TGTGCCAGCAGTCCCTGGGGGGACAGGCTTTTCTCCGAGTTCTTC. It specifies CASSPWGDRLFSEFF.

This sequence joins TRBV9 and TRBJ2-3; no clear D. Looked up from germline, CDR1 is SGDLS and CDR2 is YYNGEE. V gave up 4 bases and J gave up 2 bases, with 2 bases separating them. This CDR3 has 11 residues. CDR3 DNA sequence: TGTGCCAGCAGCCTCACAGATACGCAGTATTTT. Amino acid sequence: CASSLTDTQYF.

Only one count was recorded for this clone. The gene calls are TRBV5-6 and TRBJ2-6, with a tentative D call TRBD2 (6 bases). V lost 0 bases and J 3 bases, leaving 13 bases between the germline ends. CDR3 length equals 17 residues. CDR1 and CDR2 from the germline V gene are SGHDT and YYEEEE. The CDR3 DNA follows: TGTGCCAGCAGCTTGGAAGGTTTGGGAGGTGGGGCCAACGTCCTGACTTTC. Its translation is CASSLEGLGGGANVLTF.

The chain has TRBV7-9 and TRBJ1-1; TRBD1 might be the D (6 bases). CDR1 is SEHNR and CDR2 is FQNEAQ in the germline V gene (reference sequence). The CDR3 sequence is 14 residues long. The germline V and J ends were trimmed by 3 bases and 4 bases, with 12 bases remaining between them. CDR3 sequence reads: CASSFIAGVTEAFF. The CDR3 DNA follows: TGTGCCAGCAGCTTCATTGCAGGGGTCACTGAAGCTTTCTTT.

With regard to this clone: At one boundary the junction diverges from the germline segment, which might be a read error. V gene TRBV27 combines with J gene TRBJ2-5; 9 positions match TRBD2. This CDR3 region has 14 residues. The germline gives CDR1 MNHEY, CDR2 SMNVEV (reference sequence). CDR3 amino acids: CASSFSGRQGTQYF. The CDR3 DNA sequence: TGTGCCAGCAGTTTTAGCGGGAGACAAGGGACCCAGTACTTC.